These 30 T cell receptor beta chains came from one sample sequenced in a study. TCRdb re-derived calls from the 5' RACE reads in MiXCR, one entry per CDR3 protein. The sample has 45,000 to 70,000 distinct CDR3 sequences, roughly 28% seen once; the top ten hold approximately 3.2%. The sequenced sample was tumor-infiltrating memory CD4+ T cells sorted from the breast tumor. Subset meaning: memory CD4+ T cells, CD4+CD45RO+CD25-. Every receptor here comes from a female donor with breast cancer.

The V call is TRBV7-2, the J call TRBJ2-2; D is perhaps TRBD1 (6 bases). Germline V gives CDR1 SGHTA, CDR2 FQGNSA. The CDR3 contains 15 residues. The ends were cut back, 1 base at V and 7 bases at J, with 13 bases in the middle. In DNA, the CDR3 is TGTGCCAGCAGCTTAGGGGGGCTAATCCGCGGGGAGCTGTTTTTT. Translating gives CASSLGGLIRGELFF.

CDR3 DNA sequence: TGTGCCAGCAGCTTACCGCAGGGGGCCGATACGCAGTATTTT. It translates to CASSLPQGADTQYF. The chain employs TRBV7-9 and TRBJ2-3, with 8 bases that match TRBD1. V lost 2 bases to trimming and J lost 6 bases; unmatched junction nucleotides: 4. The V gene's germline CDR1 is SEHNR and CDR2 FQNEAQ (reference sequence). The CDR3 runs 14 residues.

The table lists this clonotype with a few counts. The chain uses TRBV5-1 and TRBJ1-1; no clear D gene. Trimming took 0 bases from V and 0 from J, leaving 9 bases between them. Per germline, CDR1 SGHRS and CDR2 YFSETQ. There are 15 residues in the CDR3. The CDR3 loop reads CASSLGSPMNTEAFF. As DNA, the CDR3 is TGCGCCAGCAGCTTGGGTAGCCCTATGAACACTGAAGCTTTCTTT.

The J gene is TRBJ1-2, the V gene TRBV6-5; TRBD1 might be the D (5 bases). Germline CDR1 is MNHEY and CDR2 is SVGAGI. The germline V and J ends were trimmed by 8 bases and 8 bases, with 15 bases remaining between them. CDR3 size: 12 residues. The CDR3 DNA reads TGTGCCAGCTTGCGTAGGGGATGGGGCTACACCTTC. Protein: CASLRRGWGYTF.

Concerning this clonotype itself: One junction end disagrees with the germline gene, perhaps due to a read error. The chain joins TRBV5-1 to TRBJ2-1, with TRBD2 matching over 7 bases. Germline V CDR1 and CDR2: SGHRS, YFSETQ. There are 14 residues in the CDR3. CDR3 in DNA: TGCGCAAGCAGGGCGGGAGCGGCCTACAATGAGCAGTTCTTC. It is translated as CASRAGAAYNEQFF. Full variable domain (rest looked up from reference TRBV5-1 and TRBJ2-1): KAGVTQTPRYLIKTRGQQVTLSCSPISGHRSVSWYQQTPGQGLQFLFEYFSETQRNKGNFPGRFSGRQFSNSRSEMNVSTLELGDSALYLCASRAGAAYNEQFFGPGTRLTVL.

CDR3 bases: TGCGCCAGCAGCCGTATTGGCCTCACAGATACGCAGTATTTT. Its protein is CASSRIGLTDTQYF. The chain is built from TRBV5-1 and TRBJ2-3; D not certain. This CDR3 has 14 residues. From germline, CDR1 is SGHRS and CDR2 YFSETQ. Between the trimmed V and J ends, which lost 4 bases and 2 bases, there was a span of 11 bases.

This clonotype has only a few counts. The gene calls are TRBV5-1 and TRBJ2-5; no clear D. This CDR3 is 14 amino acids long. CDR1 is SGHRS and CDR2 is YFSETQ in the germline V gene. V lost 4 bases to trimming and J lost 7 bases, with 17 bases between them. CDR3 in amino acids: CASSRGEAFGTQYF. The CDR3 bases are TGCGCCAGCAGCCGAGGCGAGGCCTTCGGGACCCAGTACTTC. Combining the CDR3 with reference TRBV5-1 and TRBJ2-5 gives the whole variable domain KAGVTQTPRYLIKTRGQQVTLSCSPISGHRSVSWYQQTPGQGLQFLFEYFSETQRNKGNFPGRFSGRQFSNSRSEMNVSTLELGDSALYLCASSRGEAFGTQYFGPGTRLLVL.

The chain uses TRBV28 and TRBJ2-1, with 11 nucleotides matching TRBD2. V was clipped by 4 bases and J by 5 bases; unmatched bases: 4. CDR1 is MDHEN and CDR2 is SYDVKM in the germline V gene. This CDR3 has 15 amino acids. CDR3 sequence (DNA): TGTGCCAGCAGTTCAACGGGACTAGCGGACAATGAGCAGTTCTTC. Encoded protein: CASSSTGLADNEQFF.

The chain joins TRBV14 to TRBJ1-6; 9 bases align to TRBD1. The V gene end was trimmed by 1 base and the J gene end by 13 bases; junction bases not matched to a gene: 5. CDR1 is SGHDN, CDR2 FVKESK, per germline. The CDR3 has 14 amino acids. The CDR3 sequence: CASSQAGTGSPLHF. DNA of the CDR3: TGTGCCAGCAGCCAAGCCGGGACAGGGAGCCCCCTCCACTTT.

V and J are TRBV7-9 and TRBJ1-1; D possibly corresponds to TRBD1 (6 bases). V was pared by 8 bases and J by 7 bases, with 17 bases between. Germline lookup yields CDR1 SEHNR and CDR2 FQNEAQ (reference sequence). The CDR3 contains 13 residues. CDR3 amino acids: CASYEQGSSEAFF. The CDR3 nucleotides read TGTGCCAGCTACGAACAGGGATCTAGTGAAGCTTTCTTT.

This clonotype was counted between two and nine times. The rearrangement links TRBV7-3 to TRBJ1-1; 7 bases match TRBD1. V was pared by 4 bases and J by 2 bases, with 4 bases of the junction left unmatched. Germline V lookup: CDR1 SGHTA, CDR2 FQGTGA. This CDR3 is built from 14 residues. This chain's CDR3 is CASSSGGFNTEAFF. The CDR3 nucleotides read TGTGCCAGCAGCTCAGGGGGGTTTAACACTGAAGCTTTCTTT.

This clonotype has more than one count but fewer than ten. This chain joins TRBV11-1 and TRBJ1-1, with 8 bases lining up with TRBD1. This CDR3 region has 16 residues. Germline V lookup: CDR1 SGHAT, CDR2 FQDESV (reference sequence). With V trimmed by 4 bases and J by 5 bases, 12 bases remained unmatched. The CDR3 loop reads CASSSATGQGGTEAFF. The CDR3 nucleotides are TGTGCCAGCAGCTCAGCCACTGGACAGGGCGGGACTGAAGCTTTCTTT.

V and J are TRBV5-5 and TRBJ2-7; D not resolved. Germline-derived CDR1 and CDR2 are SGHKS and YYEKEE (reference sequence). V was pared by 3 bases and J by 2 bases, with 9 bases between. The CDR3 contains 13 residues. This CDR3 is CASSSAVAYEQYF. The DNA for the CDR3 is TGTGCCAGCAGCTCGGCCGTCGCCTACGAGCAGTACTTC.

This chain uses TRBV4-3 with TRBJ1-1; D remains unclear. Germline values: CDR1 LGHNA, CDR2 YSLEER. The CDR3 runs 14 residues. Trimming removed 2 bases at V and 3 bases at J, with 10 bases between. In DNA form, the CDR3 reads TGCGCCAGCAGCCAACTGGTGGATGACACTGAAGCTTTCTTT. Amino acids: CASSQLVDDTEAFF.

V and J are TRBV6-5 and TRBJ2-2; 9 nucleotides line up with TRBD1. The CDR3 is 14 residues long. The V gene's germline CDR1 is MNHEY and CDR2 SVGAGI. The trim removed 4 bases at V and 9 bases at J, leaving 6 bases unmatched. CDR3 DNA: TGTGCCAGCAGTTCCGGGACAGGGTTACGGGAGCTGTTTTTT. The encoded protein is CASSSGTGLRELFF.

This clonotype was observed a few times. CDR3 loop: CASSPDGGMQYF. CDR3 sequence (DNA): TGTGCCAGCAGCCCGGACGGGGGGATGCAGTATTTT. The V and J genes are TRBV7-3 and TRBJ2-3, with 7 nucleotides matching TRBD2. The CDR3 has 12 residues. Germline lookup yields CDR1 SGHTA and CDR2 FQGTGA. The V and J ends lost 5 bases and 11 bases, in that order; junction bases with no gene match: 7.

On this clonotype itself: Germline and junction disagree at one end, which may indicate a read error. CDR3 sequence reads: CASRGDGSYGQYF. The CDR3 region has the DNA TGCGCCAGCAGAGGGGACGGATCCTACGGGCAGTACTTC. This chain connects TRBV5-1 to TRBJ2-7; D may be TRBD1 or TRBD2 (5 bases each). CDR1 is SGHRS and CDR2 is YFSETQ in the germline V gene. This CDR3 is built from 13 residues.

The chain is built from TRBV5-1 and TRBJ1-1, with 8 bases matching TRBD1. V dropped 0 bases and J dropped 4; count of bases not matched to a gene: 8. This CDR3 has 16 amino acids. Germline V gene data show CDR1 as SGHRS and CDR2 as YFSETQ. Here the CDR3 reads CASSLAPQGAGTEAFF. CDR3 bases: TGCGCCAGCAGCTTGGCCCCTCAGGGGGCAGGCACTGAAGCTTTCTTT.

This clonotype was recorded a few times. The V call is TRBV7-6, the J call TRBJ2-3, with D maybe TRBD2 (5 bases). Trimming shortened V by 6 bases and J by 4 bases, and 11 bases separated the two germline ends. The CDR3 is 13 residues long. CDR1 and CDR2 (germline): SGHVS, FNYEAQ. This CDR3 reads CASSVRDPDTQYF. In nucleotides, the CDR3 is TGTGCCAGCAGTGTGAGGGATCCAGATACGCAGTATTTT.

The gene calls are TRBV5-1 and TRBJ2-7, with 10 positions matching TRBD1. Germline values: CDR1 SGHRS, CDR2 YFSETQ. V was clipped by 0 bases and J by 2 bases; unmatched bases: 5. The CDR3 is 16 amino acids. CDR3 loop: CASSLDSGTGAYEQYF. As DNA, the CDR3 is TGCGCCAGCAGCTTGGACTCCGGGACAGGGGCCTACGAGCAGTACTTC.

The chain has TRBV6-6 and TRBJ1-6; no clear D gene. The germline V gene has CDR1 MNHNY and CDR2 SVGAGI (reference sequence). V shed 8 bases and J shed 3 bases, with 11 bases lying between them. The CDR3 sequence is 14 residues long. CDR3 bases: TGTGCCAGCCACGGGCTCCACTATAATTCACCCCTCCACTTT. Protein sequence: CASHGLHYNSPLHF.

For this clonotype: Since a much larger clone is just one base distant, this may be a read error. The V call is TRBV7-2, the J call TRBJ1-5; a possible D gene is TRBD1 (5 bases). The CDR3 has 14 amino acids. Deletions cut 4 bases from V and 5 bases from J, with 12 bases between. Per germline, CDR1 SGHTA and CDR2 FQGNSA. The CDR3 DNA is TGTGCCAGCAGCTCGGGACTCAGCGATCAGCCCCAGCATTTT. It yields the protein CASSSGLSDQPQHF.

This clonotype occurred many times. CDR3 amino acids: CASSHYNSPLHF. The CDR3 region has the DNA TGTGCCAGCTCACACTATAATTCACCCCTCCACTTT. V and J are TRBV18 and TRBJ1-6; D not resolved. With 4 bases removed from V and 3 bases from J, the gap between germline ends came to 1 base. In germline, CDR1 is KGHSH, CDR2 LQKENI. This CDR3 is 12 amino acids long.

This clonotype was observed a single time. The rearrangement uses TRBV25-1 and TRBJ2-3, with 12 bases identical to TRBD2. The CDR3 is 16 residues long. CDR1 MGHDK and CDR2 SYGVNS come from the germline V gene. The J segment lost 5 bases and the V segment lost 5 bases, leaving 8 bases of the junction unmatched. CDR3 sequence (DNA): TGTGCCAGCAGTCCGGCTAGCGGGAGGGTTGGAGATACGCAGTATTTT. This codes for CASSPASGRVGDTQYF.

The CDR3 nucleotides read TGTGCCAGCAGCTTAGTGATAAACACCGGGGAGCTGTTTTTT. As protein: CASSLVINTGELFF. This sequence joins TRBV11-2 and TRBJ2-2, with unresolved D. The CDR3 loop spans 14 amino acids. V was shortened by 1 base and J by 2 bases, with 5 bases between the two germline ends. Germline values: CDR1 SGHAT, CDR2 FQNNGV.

Only a few counts were recorded for this clonotype. Here the CDR3 reads CASSRPGLSNQIYEQYF. The DNA of the CDR3 is TGTGCCAGCAGCCGCCCGGGACTCTCAAACCAGATCTACGAGCAGTACTTC. The chain links TRBV6-5 to TRBJ2-7; D perhaps matches TRBD2 (6 bases). Germline V CDR1 and CDR2: MNHEY, SVGAGI. Trimming took off 6 bases at V and 3 bases at J, with 24 bases between the two ends. The CDR3 totals 17 residues.

V and J are TRBV15 and TRBJ1-3; TRBD1 might be the D (5 bases). Germline CDR1 is LNHNV and CDR2 is YYDKDF (reference sequence). V was cut by 1 base and J by 0 bases, with 10 bases left in between. The CDR3 runs 16 residues. CDR3 loop: CATSRALQASGNTIYF. In DNA form, the CDR3 reads TGTGCCACCAGCAGAGCATTACAGGCCTCTGGAAACACCATATATTTT.

There are many counts of this clonotype. The chain is built from TRBV10-2 and TRBJ1-5; TRBD1 is a possible D gene (6 bases). This CDR3 contains 13 residues. With 8 bases removed from V and 4 bases from J, the gap between germline ends came to 12 bases. Germline V gene sequence: CDR1 WSHSY, CDR2 SAAADI. CDR3 in DNA: TGCGCCAGCTGCACAGGGCAAAATCAGCCCCAGCATTTT. Translating gives CASCTGQNQPQHF.

The sample holds a few counts of this clonotype. The chain recombines TRBV28 with TRBJ1-2, with 7 nucleotides matching TRBD1. Trimming took 7 bases from V and 2 from J; bases not matched to a gene: 4. Looked up from germline, CDR1 is MDHEN and CDR2 is SYDVKM. The CDR3 runs to 13 residues. CDR3 nucleotides: TGTGCCAGCATGAGGGGACAGAACTATGGCTACACCTTC. Residues: CASMRGQNYGYTF.

This chain uses TRBV7-3 with TRBJ2-7; D is possibly TRBD1 or TRBD2 (5 bases each). The CDR3 sequence is 15 residues long. V lost 5 bases and J lost 0, with 14 bases in between. The germline CDR1 and CDR2 sequences are SGHTA and FQGTGA. CDR3 sequence reads: CASSPTGTRSYEQYF. In DNA, the CDR3 is TGTGCCAGCAGCCCAACCGGGACCCGCTCCTACGAGCAGTACTTC.